The text below deals with one TCR beta chain. In the original analysis: Reference gene primers were amplified, and this amplification served to estimate nucleated cell counts. Method: immunoSEQ multiplex PCR; TCRdb's copy keeps in-frame clones and lacks some. V and J calls and clone size follow that table, whereas D and trimming were derived from the DNA. The top ten hold 9.5% to 15% of the sample, which has around 100,000 clones, about 83% seen once. This specimen comes from a study of blood T cell repertoires in COVID-19. As for the study in general: Material from acute and convalescent COVID-19 was sourced from the United States, Italy and Spain. PBMCs, B-cell-depleted T cells, or T cells were the source of the cDNA or gDNA that made up the material.

CDR3 length equals 16 residues. Germline values: CDR1 MNHEY, CDR2 SVGEGT. The trim removed 4 bases at V and 4 bases at J, leaving 4 bases unmatched. The sequenced sample was peripheral blood. This TCR was sampled from a human donor in a cohort sampled during active COVID-19. The chain has TRBV6-2 or TRBV6-3 and TRBJ2-2; 12 bases fit TRBD2. The CDR3 sequence: CASSSLAGGGTGELFF. The CDR3 coding sequence is TGTGCCAGCAGTTCACTAGCGGGAGGTGGCACCGGGGAGCTGTTTTTT.